These 8 T cell receptor beta chains originate from one sample sequenced in a study of blood T cell repertoires in COVID-19. Only in-frame clones appear in the TCRdb table, and some are missing; sequencing was by immunoSEQ multiplex PCR. In the table there are about 190,000 clones, less than 85% of which are singletons. Sequenced: peripheral blood. Receptor source: a man between 50 and 59 years old who had recovered from COVID-19.

The chain couples TRBV7-3 to TRBJ2-1, with TRBD2 as a possible D gene (5 bases). Germline values: CDR1 SGHTA, CDR2 FQGTGA. Trimming removed 6 bases at V and 5 bases at J, with 11 bases between. The CDR3 runs to 13 residues. This chain's CDR3 is CASRLGPNNEQFF. The CDR3 DNA is TGTGCCAGCAGACTAGGGCCCAACAATGAGCAGTTCTTC.

The chain has TRBV5-1 and TRBJ2-7; D may be TRBD2 (6 bases). V lost 0 bases to trimming and J lost 7 bases, with 14 bases between them. In germline, CDR1 is SGHRS, CDR2 YFSETQ. The CDR3 extends over 14 amino acids. The CDR3 spells CASSLGAGRREQYF. In DNA form, the CDR3 reads TGCGCCAGCAGCTTGGGGGCGGGAAGGCGAGAGCAGTACTTC.

The chain couples TRBV28 to TRBJ2-3; the D gene is possibly TRBD1 (6 bases). This CDR3 has 17 residues. Trimming cost V 4 bases and J 0 bases, with 17 bases left between them. The V gene's germline CDR1 is MDHEN and CDR2 SYDVKM. CDR3 amino acids: CASSSPARQASTDTQYF. CDR3 bases: TGTGCCAGCAGTTCCCCAGCACGACAGGCTAGCACAGATACGCAGTATTTT.

The chain recombines TRBV29-1 with TRBJ2-1; 7 nucleotides agree with TRBD2. The CDR3 extends over 14 amino acids. The V and J ends lost 6 bases and 5 bases, in that order; junction bases with no gene match: 10. CDR1 is SQVTM and CDR2 is ANQGSEA in the germline V gene. This CDR3 is CSVFVRGGNNEQFF. The DNA for the CDR3 is TGCAGCGTCTTTGTCCGCGGGGGTAACAATGAGCAGTTCTTC.

This sequence joins TRBV5-1 and TRBJ2-5, with 8 nucleotides matching TRBD2. Losses at the gene ends were 3 bases for V and 2 bases for J; bases not matched to a gene: 9. This CDR3 is 16 amino acids long. Germline assignment: CDR1 SGHRS and CDR2 YFSETQ. CDR3 region: CASSSTSGSIQETQYF. The CDR3 DNA follows: TGCGCCAGCAGCTCGACAAGCGGGAGCATTCAAGAGACCCAGTACTTC. The full variable domain, with the rest looked up from reference TRBV5-1 and TRBJ2-5, is KAGVTQTPRYLIKTRGQQVTLSCSPISGHRSVSWYQQTPGQGLQFLFEYFSETQRNKGNFPGRFSGRQFSNSRSEMNVSTLELGDSALYLCASSSTSGSIQETQYFGPGTRLLVL.

This clone has only one observation. This chain joins TRBV7-9 and TRBJ2-7; possible D gene TRBD1, 6 bases. The length of the CDR3 is 13 residues. Per germline, CDR1 SEHNR and CDR2 FQNEAQ (reference sequence). Trimming cost V 1 base and J 6 bases, with 10 bases left between them. The CDR3 DNA sequence: TGTGCCAGCAGCTTAGATGGGGGCAGCGAGCAGTACTTC. This gives the protein CASSLDGGSEQYF. The variable domain in full, completed from reference TRBV7-9 and TRBJ2-7, reads DTGVSQNPRHKITKRGQNVTFRCDPISEHNRLYWYRQTLGQGPEFLTYFQNEAQLEKSRLLSDRFSAERPKGSFSTLEIQRTEQGDSAMYLCASSLDGGSEQYFGPGTRLTVT.

The V gene is TRBV14, the J gene TRBJ2-1; maybe TRBD2 (6 bases). Per the germline V gene, CDR1 is SGHDN and CDR2 is FVKESK. This CDR3 spans 18 amino acids. The V end was cut by 0 bases, the J end by 9 bases, with 24 bases between. This chain's CDR3 is CASSQERRDWILLGEQFF. The CDR3 bases are TGTGCCAGCAGCCAAGAACGGCGGGACTGGATCTTGTTAGGTGAGCAGTTCTTC.

The chain has TRBV30 and TRBJ2-1; 7 bases align to TRBD2. The CDR3 has 14 residues. Germline V gene lookup returns CDR1 GTSNPN and CDR2 SVGIG (reference sequence). The junction had 9 bases not matched to a gene; V was cut back by 4 bases and J by 6 bases. The chain's CDR3 is CAWTSGDLANEQFF. CDR3 in DNA: TGTGCCTGGACGAGCGGGGATTTGGCCAATGAGCAGTTCTTC.